This record covers a single T cell receptor (beta chain). This clone was observed a handful of times. Its antigen target is currently unknown. No base quality information exists; no much larger clone differs at one position. The data were obtained in a study of cytomegalovirus exposure and HLA in healthy donors listed by TCRdb under 2017. Background for the entire study: A later analysis indicated that the 120 validation repertoires were generated on the platform also employed for the 700 or so repertoires of the first cohort. A separate validation cohort of 90 to 150 different subjects was used in addition to the approximately 700-subject first cohort. To predict cytomegalovirus infection status, the study combined high-throughput TCR immunosequencing, statistical association of individual TCRs with disease status, and machine learning. The study aimed to test whether cataloging public T cell receptors could reveal signatures of past pathogen exposure. What the work shows at the level of the full study, not this receptor alone: All 120 or so repertoires were used to score co-occurrence in the validation cohort in a later analysis, because that analysis had no HLA typing for the cohort. While some public TCRs were present in many individuals, most TCR sequences turned up only very rarely across donors. A later analysis found that TCRs clustered in the first cohort also tended to co-occur in the 120 validation repertoires, with more than 90% of cluster scores above 0. The authors suggested that the approach could potentially be generalized to other disease states and immunological phenotypes. The classifier was reported to diagnose cytomegalovirus status with high specificity and sensitivity in both the original cohort and the validation cohort. In vitro tests confirmed that a few of the cytomegalovirus-associated TCR beta chains recognize cytomegalovirus antigens. A total of 150 to 200 TCR beta chains were listed by the study as associated with cytomegalovirus.

The donors were included in the validation cohort of 90 to 150 subjects, a group kept apart from the roughly 700-subject first cohort. The germline ends are 14 bases apart after V is trimmed by 6 bases and J by 1 base. Inclusive of the bounding cysteine and phenylalanine, the CDR3 is 15 residues long. Only the CDR3 DNA is retained, 45 bases long and in frame from the first base. For CDR1 and CDR2, the germline V gene lists SGHRS and YFSETQ. Library preparation was by the immunoSEQ multiplex PCR assay. Turning to the authors' computational methods: To diagnose cytomegalovirus status from the catalog of TCR beta chain sequences, a statistical classification framework was built. The clones in this table, taken by TCRdb from immuneACCESS, are in-frame only. Not every clone is retained; where verified, under half of the shortfall comes from an unresolved V gene, and the cause of the rest is unknown. V and J calls and clone size follow that table, whereas D and trimming were derived from the DNA. For this sample there are some 130,000 clones; roughly nine tenths appear just once. Clones ranked in the top ten supply more than 1% of the sample.

Sequences were obtained from PBMCs. The chain is assembled from TRBV5-1 and TRBJ2-1; the D segment could be TRBD1, given 6 matching bases. The receptor's source is a woman younger than 35 in good health and CMV-seronegative. The DNA sequence reads TGCGCCAGCACTCCCGACAGGCCGTCCTACAATGAGCAGTTCTTC. Its product reads: CASTPDRPSYNEQFF.